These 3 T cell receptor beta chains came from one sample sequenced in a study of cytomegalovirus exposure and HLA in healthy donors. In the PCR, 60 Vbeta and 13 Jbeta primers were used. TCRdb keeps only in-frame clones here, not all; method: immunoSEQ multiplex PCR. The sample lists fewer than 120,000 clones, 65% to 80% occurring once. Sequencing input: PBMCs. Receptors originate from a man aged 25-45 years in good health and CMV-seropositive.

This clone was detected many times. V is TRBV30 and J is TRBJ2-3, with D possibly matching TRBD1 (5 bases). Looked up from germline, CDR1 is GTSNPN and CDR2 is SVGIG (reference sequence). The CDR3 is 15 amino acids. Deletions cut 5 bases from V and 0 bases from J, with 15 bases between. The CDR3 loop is CAWSLQGRSTDTQYF. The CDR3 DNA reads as TGTGCCTGGTCGCTCCAGGGAAGGAGCACAGATACGCAGTATTTT.

The CDR3 coding sequence is TGTGCCAGCAGCCCCCGTGCCGGGACACCCAACCAAGAGACCCAGTACTTC. This translates into CASSPRAGTPNQETQYF. The chain has TRBV7-9 and TRBJ2-5; tentatively, D is TRBD1 (6 bases). Germline V gene data show CDR1 as SEHNR and CDR2 as FQNEAQ (reference sequence). The CDR3 consists of 17 residues. V was clipped by 5 bases and J by 0 bases, with 19 bases between them.

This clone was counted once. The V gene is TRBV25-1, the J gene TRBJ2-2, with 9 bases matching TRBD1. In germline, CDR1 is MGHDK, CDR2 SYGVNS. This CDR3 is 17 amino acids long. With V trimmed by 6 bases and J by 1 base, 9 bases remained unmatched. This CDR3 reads CASSHGQGRENTGELFF. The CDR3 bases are TGTGCCAGCAGCCACGGACAGGGGAGAGAGAACACCGGGGAGCTGTTTTTT.